A selection of T cell receptor beta chains follows, all from one sample in a study of T-cell memory formation after mild COVID-19. TCRdb re-called the 5' RACE reads with MiXCR, one entry per CDR3 protein. The profile covers 250,000 to 300,000 distinct CDR3 sequences, with 7.5% to 9.5% appearing a single time and roughly 23% taken by the ten largest. The specimen sequenced was PBMCs or a T cell subset sorted from them (not recorded which). These receptors were taken from a man aged 18 to 29 who had mild COVID-19 (a few samples of this study predate the infection). Cell type and time point are not known. Each CDR3 is given with its conserved first and last residue. A D gene is named only where the DNA matches it firmly. Only part of the rows carry a size: once, few, many, or a class if the clone is expanded.

>NA|TRBV20-1|TRBD2|TRBJ2-7
CSARQRGGLYEQYF
TGCAGTGCTAGACAGCGGGGGGGACTGTACGAGCAGTACTTC
>NA|TRBV4-1|NA|TRBJ2-7
CASSQDWGYYEQYF
TGCGCCAGCAGCCAAGATTGGGGGTACTACGAGCAGTACTTC
>few|TRBV27|TRBD2|TRBJ2-1
CASSPGTSGINEQFF
TGTGCCAGCAGTCCCGGGACTAGCGGTATCAATGAGCAGTTCTTC
>few|TRBV4-1|NA|TRBJ1-6
CASSQGAAVLWNSPLHF
TGCGCCAGCAGCCAAGGCGCGGCGGTGCTGTGGAATTCACCCCTCCACTTT
>NA|TRBV7-6|NA|TRBJ2-5
CASSLVRAEIGTQYF
TGTGCCAGCAGCTTAGTTAGGGCAGAGATCGGGACCCAGTACTTC
>few|TRBV3-1|TRBD1|TRBJ1-3
CASSHYGQGGNTIYF
TGTGCCAGCAGCCATTATGGACAGGGAGGAAACACCATATATTTT
>NA|TRBV6-2/TRBV6-3|NA|TRBJ1-5
CASSRRLSNQPQHF
TGTGCCAGCAGTAGGAGATTGAGCAATCAGCCCCAGCATTTT
>few|TRBV6-1|NA|TRBJ1-1
CASSVFSVYEAFF
TGTGCCAGCAGTGTTTTCTCGGTGTATGAAGCTTTCTTT
>NA|TRBV11-2|NA|TRBJ1-2
CASSPNSGVDGYTF
TGTGCCAGCAGCCCAAACTCAGGGGTGGATGGCTACACCTTC
>NA|TRBV19|TRBD1|TRBJ2-2
CASREQGWTGELFF
TGTGCCAGTAGGGAACAGGGGTGGACCGGGGAGCTGTTTTTT
>few|TRBV20-1|NA|TRBJ1-2
CSARDTGGGYTF
TGCAGTGCTAGAGATACGGGGGGCGGCTACACCTTC
>NA|TRBV7-8|TRBD1|TRBJ1-2
CASGAVTGNYGYTF
TGTGCCAGCGGAGCCGTGACAGGGAACTATGGCTACACCTTC
>many|TRBV18|NA|TRBJ1-1
CASSMQNSGNTEAFF
TGTGCCAGCTCCATGCAAAACAGCGGGAACACTGAAGCTTTCTTT
>few|TRBV12-3/TRBV12-4|NA|TRBJ2-2
CASSLRTTTGELFF
TGTGCCAGCAGTTTAAGGACAACCACCGGGGAGCTGTTTTTT
>many|TRBV20-1|NA|TRBJ1-1
CSARPANTEAFF
TGCAGTGCTAGGCCGGCGAACACTGAAGCTTTCTTT
>NA|TRBV12-3/TRBV12-4|NA|TRBJ1-2
CASSLQGRYGYTF
TGTGCCAGCAGTTTGCAGGGGAGGTATGGCTACACCTTC
>NA|TRBV7-2|NA|TRBJ1-5
CASSLETDSNQPQHF
TGTGCCAGCAGCTTAGAGACGGATAGCAATCAGCCCCAGCATTTT
>few|TRBV20-1|NA|TRBJ2-1
CSARYGYEQFF
TGCAGTGCTAGGTACGGCTATGAGCAGTTCTTC
>few|TRBV5-1|NA|TRBJ2-1
CASSFSDAVYNEQFF
TGCGCCAGCAGCTTTAGTGATGCTGTTTACAATGAGCAGTTCTTC
>NA|TRBV6-5|TRBD1|TRBJ2-1
CASSHRQGRNEQFF
TGTGCCAGCAGTCACCGACAGGGCCGCAATGAGCAGTTCTTC
>many|TRBV7-9|NA|TRBJ2-2
CASSSRHPWGGMNTGELFF
TGTGCCAGCAGCTCCCGGCACCCCTGGGGCGGAATGAACACCGGGGAGCTGTTTTTT
>few|TRBV27|NA|TRBJ2-2
CASSFNGELFF
TGTGCCAGCAGTTTCAACGGGGAGCTGTTTTTT
>many|TRBV7-2|NA|TRBJ1-1
CASSLDPPGTEAFF
TGTGCCAGCAGCTTAGATCCTCCGGGCACTGAAGCTTTCTTT
>few|TRBV15|TRBD2|TRBJ2-7
CATSKPPRLAGVKEQYF
TGTGCCACCAGCAAACCACCCCGACTAGCGGGGGTGAAAGAGCAGTACTTC
>NA|TRBV5-1|NA|TRBJ2-3
CASSPVQASTDTQYF
TGCGCCAGCAGCCCGGTGCAGGCTTCCACAGATACGCAGTATTTT
>NA|TRBV29-1|NA|TRBJ1-1
CSVGRDMNTEAFF
TGCAGCGTGGGCCGAGACATGAACACTGAAGCTTTCTTT
>few|TRBV5-1|NA|TRBJ2-5
CASSLGYGETQYF
TGCGCCAGCAGCTTGGGGTACGGGGAGACCCAGTACTTC
>NA|TRBV4-2|NA|TRBJ1-4
CASSQDGGGTNEKLFF
TGTGCCAGCAGCCAAGATGGAGGAGGGACTAATGAAAAACTGTTTTTT
>NA|TRBV29-1|NA|TRBJ1-1
CSAGSQYTEAFF
TGCAGCGCCGGGAGTCAGTACACTGAAGCTTTCTTT
>NA|TRBV12-3/TRBV12-4|NA|TRBJ1-1
CASSSESLDTEAFF
TGTGCCAGCAGTTCAGAGTCTCTAGACACTGAAGCTTTCTTT
>NA|TRBV20-1|NA|TRBJ1-5
CSAWYRGNQPQHF
TGCAGTGCTTGGTACAGGGGCAATCAGCCCCAGCATTTT
>NA|TRBV10-3|NA|TRBJ2-3
CATRDGRAPADTQYF
TGTGCCACCCGAGACGGACGGGCCCCGGCAGATACGCAGTATTTT
>few|TRBV28|NA|TRBJ2-3
CASSSVGESTDTQYF
TGTGCCAGCAGTAGCGTCGGGGAAAGCACAGATACGCAGTATTTT
>few|TRBV7-3|NA|TRBJ2-5
CASSRIPGNLETQYF
TGTGCCAGCAGCCGAATACCAGGGAATCTTGAGACCCAGTACTTC
>many|TRBV7-2|NA|TRBJ1-5
CASSFGGTRGQPQHF
TGTGCCAGCAGCTTTGGGGGTACGAGGGGTCAGCCCCAGCATTTT
>many|TRBV6-5|NA|TRBJ2-7
CASSYSVAGDYYEQYF
TGTGCCAGCAGTTACTCGGTGGCAGGGGACTACTACGAGCAGTACTTC
>NA|TRBV15|NA|TRBJ1-5
CATRGSGGGQPQHF
TGTGCCACCAGGGGCAGTGGGGGCGGTCAGCCCCAGCATTTT
>NA|TRBV20-1|TRBD2|TRBJ2-7
CSARSRTSGTYYEQYF
TGCAGTGCTAGGTCGAGGACTAGCGGGACTTACTACGAGCAGTACTTC
>many|TRBV7-3|NA|TRBJ2-5
CASSLRRTLRETQYF
TGTGCCAGCAGCCTCCGGAGGACTCTGCGGGAGACCCAGTACTTC
>few|TRBV5-1|NA|TRBJ2-5
CASSTLGRYQETQYF
TGCGCCAGCAGCACCCTAGGCAGGTACCAAGAGACCCAGTACTTC
>NA|TRBV4-3|NA|TRBJ1-2
CASSQDARSNYGYTF
TGCGCCAGCAGCCAAGACGCAAGGTCTAACTATGGCTACACCTTC
>NA|TRBV5-1|NA|TRBJ2-1
CASRSGQHNNEQLF
TGCGCCAGCAGGTCGGGACAACACAACAATGAGCAGTTATTC
>many|TRBV7-9|NA|TRBJ2-3
CASRKSDTQYF
TGTGCCTCCCGGAAGTCAGATACGCAGTATTTT
>NA|TRBV5-1|NA|TRBJ1-1
CASRVVLNTEAFF
TGCGCCAGCAGGGTGGTCCTGAACACTGAAGCTTTCTTT
>few|TRBV20-1|NA|TRBJ2-3
CSAQRGFQTDTQYF
TGCAGTGCCCAGAGGGGGTTTCAGACAGATACGCAGTATTTT
>NA|TRBV6-6|NA|TRBJ2-7
CASRTGDGQQYF
TGTGCCAGCAGAACCGGGGACGGCCAGCAGTACTTC
>NA|TRBV4-1|NA|TRBJ2-3
CASSQVGVGTDTQYF
TGCGCCAGCAGCCAGGTCGGGGTAGGCACAGATACGCAGTATTTT
>many|TRBV29-1|TRBD1|TRBJ1-1
CSVETGNSAEAFF
TGCAGCGTTGAGACAGGGAATTCAGCTGAAGCTTTCTTT
>few|TRBV7-2|TRBD1|TRBJ2-2
CASSLYQGANTGELFF
TGTGCCAGCAGCTTATATCAGGGGGCGAACACCGGGGAGCTGTTTTTT